This is a list of T cell receptor beta chains from one sample in a study of identical twins. TCRdb recomputed calls from the 5' RACE reads with MiXCR, one row per CDR3 protein. The table records under 1 million distinct CDR3 sequences, 10% to 15% of them present only once. The sample was also reused in another study, on yellow fever vaccine responses in identical twins.

Sequenced material: PBMCs. The receptors stem from a young woman in good health. Both conserved end residues are part of each CDR3. Each record gives: D gene, clone size, J gene, V gene, CDR3 protein, CDR3 DNA. The D gene is left open where the match is weak. Clone size is not always given. Where it is, it says once, few, many or a class for expanded clones.

>TRBD2|many|TRBJ2-1|TRBV6-1
CASSEERQKGLAVKNEQFF
TGTGCCAGCAGTGAAGAGAGGCAAAAGGGACTAGCGGTTAAGAATGAGCAGTTCTTC
>TRBD1|many|TRBJ1-1|TRBV7-9
CASSLAQGARTEAFF
TGTGCCAGCAGCTTAGCGCAGGGGGCGCGGACTGAAGCTTTCTTT
>TRBD2|few|TRBJ2-1|TRBV27
CASTPMSGGYNEQFF
TGTGCCAGCACTCCTATGAGCGGGGGGTACAATGAGCAGTTCTTC
>TRBD2|-|TRBJ2-1|TRBV29-1
CSAPGLAVNEQFF
TGCAGCGCACCGGGACTAGCGGTCAATGAGCAGTTCTTC
>TRBD2|-|TRBJ2-2|TRBV6-5
CASSYLIAGDTGELFF
TGTGCCAGCAGTTACTTAATAGCGGGAGACACCGGGGAGCTGTTTTTT
>-|-|TRBJ2-7|TRBV7-9
CASSLMDGRNYEQYF
TGTGCCAGCAGCCTTATGGACGGACGGAACTACGAGCAGTACTTC
>TRBD2|many|TRBJ2-3|TRBV20-1
CSAPISGKSDTQYF
TGCAGTGCTCCGATTAGCGGGAAATCAGATACGCAGTATTTT
>-|-|TRBJ2-3|TRBV11-3
CASSLTAYPTDTQYF
TGTGCCAGCAGTTTGACAGCCTACCCCACAGATACGCAGTATTTT
>-|-|TRBJ2-6|TRBV10-3
CAISEGARANVLTF
TGTGCCATCAGCGAAGGGGCGAGGGCCAACGTCCTGACTTTC
>TRBD2|-|TRBJ2-7|TRBV6-6
CASGREVTYEQYF
TGTGCCAGTGGGCGGGAGGTTACCTACGAGCAGTACTTC
>-|-|TRBJ2-4|TRBV20-1
CSASTWLAKNIQYF
TGCAGTGCTAGTACCTGGCTAGCCAAAAACATTCAGTACTTC
>-|many|TRBJ1-3|TRBV20-1
CSARMGGYLGTGNTIYF
TGCAGTGCTAGGATGGGAGGGTACCTTGGGACTGGAAACACCATATATTTT
>-|few|TRBJ2-7|TRBV27
CASSPPGLWPYEQYF
TGTGCCAGCAGTCCCCCGGGACTTTGGCCCTACGAGCAGTACTTC
>-|many|TRBJ2-7|TRBV20-1
CSARALGTGEDEQYF
TGCAGTGCTAGAGCGTTGGGGACTGGGGAAGATGAACAGTACTTC
>TRBD2|-|TRBJ2-3|TRBV4-1
CASSQRTSGKQTDTQYF
TGCGCCAGCAGCCAACGGACTAGCGGGAAGCAGACAGATACGCAGTATTTT
>TRBD1|-|TRBJ1-6|TRBV5-4
CASSPDRVNDSPLHF
TGTGCCAGCAGCCCGGACAGGGTAAATGATTCACCCCTCCACTTT
>-|few|TRBJ2-1|TRBV6-2/TRBV6-3
CASSYWSGYNEQFF
TGTGCCAGCAGTTATTGGTCTGGGTACAATGAGCAGTTCTTC
>TRBD2|-|TRBJ2-3|TRBV5-1
CASRLAGVRADTQYF
TGCGCCAGTCGACTAGCGGGGGTCAGGGCAGATACGCAGTATTTT
>TRBD2|few|TRBJ2-1|TRBV3-1
CASTLLAGADEQFF
TGTGCCAGCACCCTTCTAGCGGGGGCCGATGAGCAGTTCTTC
>-|many|TRBJ1-5|TRBV15
CATSWGPGGKQPQHF
TGTGCCACCAGCTGGGGCCCGGGGGGGAAACAGCCCCAGCATTTT
>-|-|TRBJ2-5|TRBV3-1
CASSHAGTQETQYF
TGTGCCAGCAGCCACGCCGGGACCCAAGAGACCCAGTACTTC
>TRBD1|few|TRBJ1-1|TRBV12-3/TRBV12-4
CASTPGQGGGTEAFF
TGTGCCAGCACCCCTGGACAGGGGGGTGGTACTGAAGCTTTCTTT
>-|-|TRBJ2-7|TRBV20-1
CSAPSGKSYEQYF
TGCAGTGCGCCGAGTGGGAAATCCTACGAGCAGTACTTC
>-|many|TRBJ2-5|TRBV24-1
CATSDFQETQYF
TGTGCCACCAGTGATTTCCAAGAGACCCAGTACTTC
>-|few|TRBJ1-1|TRBV6-5
CASSAGQIEAFF
TGTGCCAGCAGTGCTGGACAGATTGAAGCTTTCTTT
>TRBD2|-|TRBJ2-7|TRBV28
CASKIAGSSYEQYF
TGTGCCAGCAAAATAGCGGGAAGCTCCTACGAGCAGTACTTC
>-|-|TRBJ2-1|TRBV11-2
CASSLDSNTYNEQFF
TGTGCCAGCAGCTTAGATTCTAACACCTACAATGAGCAGTTCTTC
>TRBD2|-|TRBJ2-3|TRBV9
CASSVVGGSSSTDTQYF
TGTGCCAGCAGCGTAGTGGGAGGGAGCTCTAGCACAGATACGCAGTATTTT
>TRBD2|few|TRBJ2-7|TRBV7-8
CASSSVAGEGVTYEQYF
TGTGCCAGCAGCTCCGTAGCGGGAGAAGGAGTTACCTACGAGCAGTACTTC
>TRBD2|-|TRBJ2-3|TRBV3-1
CASSLTSGRWTDTQYF
TGTGCCAGCAGCCTCACTAGCGGGAGATGGACAGATACGCAGTATTTT
>TRBD1|many|TRBJ1-2|TRBV3-1
CASSLADRGHGYTF
TGTGCCAGCAGCCTGGCCGACAGGGGACATGGCTACACCTTC
>-|-|TRBJ1-1|TRBV12-3/TRBV12-4
CASSLGGGTTPFF
TGTGCCAGCAGTTTAGGGGGGGGGACGACTCCTTTCTTT